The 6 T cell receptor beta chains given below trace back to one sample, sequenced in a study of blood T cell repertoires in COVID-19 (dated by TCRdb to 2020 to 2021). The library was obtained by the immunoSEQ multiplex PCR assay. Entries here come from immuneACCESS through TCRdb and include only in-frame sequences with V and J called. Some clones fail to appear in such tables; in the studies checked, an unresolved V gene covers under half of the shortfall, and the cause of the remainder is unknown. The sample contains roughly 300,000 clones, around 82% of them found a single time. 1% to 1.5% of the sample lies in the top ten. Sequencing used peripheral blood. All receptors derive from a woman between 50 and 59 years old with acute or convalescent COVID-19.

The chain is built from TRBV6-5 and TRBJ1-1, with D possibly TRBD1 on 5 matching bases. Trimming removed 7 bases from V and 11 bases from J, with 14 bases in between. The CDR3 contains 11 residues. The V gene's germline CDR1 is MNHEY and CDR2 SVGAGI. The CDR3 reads CASTEEGKAFF. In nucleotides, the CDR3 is TGTGCCAGCACCGAGGAGGGGAAGGCTTTCTTT.

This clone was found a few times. This CDR3 is CASSPRGNQPQHF. In nucleotides, the CDR3 is TGTGCCAGCAGCCCCAGGGGCAATCAGCCCCAGCATTTT. The chain has TRBV6-4 and TRBJ1-5; tentative D call: TRBD1 (5 bases). With 6 bases removed from V and 2 bases from J, the gap between germline ends came to 8 bases. The CDR3 sequence is 13 residues long. The germline CDR1 and CDR2 sequences are MRHNA and SNTAGT.

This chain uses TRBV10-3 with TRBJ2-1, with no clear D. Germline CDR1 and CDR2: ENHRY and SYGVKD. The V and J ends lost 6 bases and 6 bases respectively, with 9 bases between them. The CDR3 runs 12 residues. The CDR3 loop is CAISDLPNEQFF. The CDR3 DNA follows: TGTGCCATCAGCGATCTACCCAATGAGCAGTTCTTC.

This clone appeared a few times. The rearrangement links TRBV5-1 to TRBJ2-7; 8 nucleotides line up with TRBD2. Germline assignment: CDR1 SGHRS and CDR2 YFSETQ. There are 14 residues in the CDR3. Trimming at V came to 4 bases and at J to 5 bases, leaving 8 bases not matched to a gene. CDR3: CASSPKRENNEQYF. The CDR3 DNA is TGCGCCAGCAGCCCTAAGCGGGAGAACAACGAGCAGTACTTC.

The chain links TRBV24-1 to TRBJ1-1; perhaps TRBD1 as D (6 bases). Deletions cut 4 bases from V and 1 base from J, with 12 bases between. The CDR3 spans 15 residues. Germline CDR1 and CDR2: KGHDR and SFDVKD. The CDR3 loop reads CATSDSVTGNTEAFF. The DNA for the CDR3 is TGTGCCACCAGTGACAGTGTGACAGGGAACACTGAAGCTTTCTTT.

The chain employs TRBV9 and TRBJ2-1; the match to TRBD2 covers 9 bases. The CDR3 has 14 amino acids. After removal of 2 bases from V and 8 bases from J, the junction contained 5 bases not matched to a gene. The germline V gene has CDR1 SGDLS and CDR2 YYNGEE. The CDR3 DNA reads TGTGCCAGCAGCGTTAGCGGGAGTGGGGATGAGCAGTTCTTC. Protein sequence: CASSVSGSGDEQFF.